This TCR beta chain was obtained from a study of CD8 T cells in ankylosing spondylitis. About this clonotype: As yet, its antigen is unknown.

CDR3 length: 14 amino acids. Trimming cost V 3 bases and J 3 bases, with 6 bases left between them. The germline CDR1 and CDR2 sequences are SGHTA and FQGNSA. One entry per CDR3 protein, called by TCRdb with MiXCR from the 5' RACE reads. Among 230,000 or so distinct CDR3 sequences, 20% to 30% were seen once, and the ten largest hold over 0.55%. Study-wide points: Before this, some motif variants had been reported in reactive arthritis synovial fluid and blood. Several highly homologous variants made up a TCR beta motif that seemed to typify ankylosing spondylitis blood. Disease-associated clones were reportedly significantly overrepresented in matched ankylosing spondylitis synovial fluid.

The chain combines TRBV7-2 with TRBJ2-6; D remains ambiguous. Sequencing used blood, either unsorted or a sorted T cell fraction (not recorded which). This clonotype was sampled from a male donor with ankylosing spondylitis or in good health (not recorded which). The CDR3 protein is CASSFRVGANVLTF. DNA of the CDR3: TGTGCCAGCAGCTTTAGAGTTGGGGCCAACGTCCTGACTTTC.